This section outlines one T cell receptor beta chain sequence together with its context. Its antigen is still unknown. The authors ran a second PCR of roughly 7 to 11 cycles using a sample-barcoded 5' primer and a J-beta primer mix. All cDNA molecules were each tagged by a template-switch adaptor with 12 random nucleotides. Every sample gave at least 2.5 million paired-end reads containing CDR3. TCRdb called the 5' RACE reads again in MiXCR, with one record for every CDR3 protein. The table has hundreds of thousands of distinct CDR3 sequences, more than 40% seen once. The entry originates in a study of blood T cells in healthy people across ages. Notes on the study in general: Percentage of naive T cells showed a strong correlation with TCR beta diversity. Possibly confounding the expanded clonotype changes was the fact that donor CMV status was unknown.

This CDR3 is 15 amino acids long. This receptor was obtained from a man between 60 and 70 years old in good health. Specimen: blood. The chain joins TRBV21-1 to TRBJ2-4; the DNA was not compared with TRBD1, the D call given in the table. The DNA matches TRBJ2-7 better at its end, which makes the J call doubtful. TRBV21-1 is a recognized pseudogene. The CDR3: CASSKGRGVRNEQYF. As DNA, the CDR3 is TGTGCCAGCAGCAAAGGGCGGGGGGTAAGGAACGAGCAGTACTTC.